The 18 T cell receptor beta chains given below trace back to one sample, sequenced in a study of identical twins. One entry per CDR3 protein, called by TCRdb with MiXCR from the 5' RACE reads. The sample yields some 900,000 distinct CDR3 sequences, 12% seen once. Separately, the same data were catalogued under a study of yellow fever vaccine responses in identical twins.

The sequenced sample was PBMCs. The receptors derive from a woman in her late teens or twenties in good health.

This clonotype has more than one count but fewer than ten. The V and J genes are TRBV12-3 or TRBV12-4 and TRBJ2-1; 13 nucleotides line up with TRBD2. V trimming: 2 bases; J trimming: 10 bases; junction bases outside the gene matches: 8. The CDR3 has 16 residues. The CDR3 DNA follows: TGTGCCAGCAGTTTAAGAACTAGCGGGAGGGCCGGGGAGCAGTTCTTC. It specifies CASSLRTSGRAGEQFF.

The chain combines TRBV29-1 with TRBJ2-2; 8 bases agree with TRBD1. The CDR3 contains 19 residues. V lost 4 bases and J lost 6; bases outside the gene matches: 22. From germline, CDR1 is SQVTM and CDR2 ANQGSEA. CDR3: CSVGGAVLGTGAGAGELFF. The CDR3 region has the DNA TGCAGCGTTGGCGGGGCTGTACTCGGGACAGGAGCAGGAGCCGGGGAGCTGTTTTTT.

The V and J genes are TRBV11-3 and TRBJ2-7; 12 bases match TRBD1. Losses at the gene ends were 5 bases for V and 0 bases for J; bases not matched to a gene: 5. This CDR3 has 16 residues. CDR1 SGHNT and CDR2 YENEEA come from the germline V gene. The CDR3 reads CASSQVGQGASYEQYF. The CDR3, as DNA: TGTGCCAGCAGCCAGGTGGGACAGGGGGCCTCCTACGAGCAGTACTTC.

The rearrangement links TRBV7-6 to TRBJ2-7; 8 nucleotides align to TRBD2. From germline, CDR1 is SGHVS and CDR2 FNYEAQ. V was clipped by 1 base and J by 2 bases; unmatched bases: 4. The CDR3 covers 15 residues. CDR3 DNA sequence: TGTGCCAGCAGCTTAGAACTAGCGGTTGCCTACGAGCAGTACTTC. This encodes CASSLELAVAYEQYF. Together with reference TRBV7-6 and TRBJ2-7, the CDR3 gives the full variable domain: GAGVSQSPRYKVTKRGQDVALRCDPISGHVSLYWYRQALGQGPEFLTYFNYEAQQDKSGLPNDRFSAERPEGSISTLTIQRTEQRDSAMYRCASSLELAVAYEQYFGPGTRLTVT.

This clonotype was counted only a few times. The gene calls are TRBV5-1 and TRBJ2-2; 9 positions match TRBD2. This CDR3 region has 15 residues. CDR1 and CDR2 (germline): SGHRS, YFSETQ. Unmatched junction bases numbered 2, after V lost 3 bases and J lost 2 bases. CDR3 nucleotide sequence: TGCGCCAGCAGCTCTAGCGGGGAAAACACCGGGGAGCTGTTTTTT. Translation: CASSSSGENTGELFF.

As regards this clonotype: Given a much more abundant clone one base away, this may be a read error. The chain has TRBV12-3 or TRBV12-4 and TRBJ2-1; the D is unclear. This CDR3 has 16 residues. V was pared by 5 bases and J by 5 bases, with 19 bases between. The CDR3 loop is CASSTNWVNDHNEQFF. CDR3 bases: TGTGCCAGCAGTACCAATTGGGTGAACGATCACAATGAGCAGTTCTTC.

The table lists this clonotype with a few counts. CDR3 residues: CASSPPRGSLTDTQYF. In DNA form, the CDR3 reads TGTGCCAGCTCACCACCCCGCGGGAGTTTAACAGATACGCAGTATTTT. This chain connects TRBV18 to TRBJ2-3, with TRBD2 matching over 7 bases. Looked up from germline, CDR1 is KGHSH and CDR2 is LQKENI. The V and J ends lost 0 bases and 3 bases, in that order; junction bases with no gene match: 6. The CDR3 sequence is 16 residues long.

In this sample, this clonotype turned up a few times. This chain connects TRBV12-3 or TRBV12-4 to TRBJ2-3; a weak D match, TRBD2 (5 bases). Trimming removed 1 base at V and 4 bases at J, with 12 bases between. The CDR3 spans 15 residues. The CDR3 DNA is TGTGCCAGCAGTTTAGGAGCGGAGGTCTCAGATACGCAGTATTTT. Its translation: CASSLGAEVSDTQYF.

This clonotype was detected a few times. The chain is built from TRBV9 and TRBJ2-3, with TRBD2 identical over 10 bases. V dropped 2 bases and J dropped 7; count of bases not matched to a gene: 7. This CDR3 is 15 amino acids long. Germline V gives CDR1 SGDLS, CDR2 YYNGEE. The CDR3 DNA reads TGTGCCAGCAGCGTTTACTCTAGCGGGAGTAATACGCAGTATTTT. It encodes CASSVYSSGSNTQYF.

This clonotype was seen only a few times. The chain links TRBV20-1 to TRBJ2-2, with D tentatively TRBD1 or TRBD2 (5 bases each). V lost 3 bases and J lost 3, with 8 bases in between. Per the germline V gene, CDR1 is DFQATT and CDR2 is SNEGSKA (reference sequence). This CDR3 is built from 13 residues. The CDR3 nucleotides are TGCAGTGCTAGCGGGGCGTACACCGGGGAGCTGTTTTTT. Its protein product is CSASGAYTGELFF.

This sequence joins TRBV6-1 and TRBJ2-1, with TRBD1 matching 9 bases. V shed 6 bases and J 6 bases; nucleotides not matched to a gene: 9. Germline loops: CDR1 MNHNS, CDR2 SASEGT. CDR3 length: 15 amino acids. CDR3 sequence: CASSRPGQGSNEQFF. The DNA of the CDR3 is TGTGCCAGCAGCCGCCCGGGACAGGGCAGCAATGAGCAGTTCTTC.

The V and J genes are TRBV20-1 and TRBJ1-2; 7 nucleotides align to TRBD1. V shed 6 bases, J shed 7 bases, and the junction held 14 bases outside the gene matches. CDR1 is DFQATT and CDR2 is SNEGSKA in the germline V gene (reference sequence). This CDR3 comprises 14 residues. The CDR3: CSATPGGGSFGYTF. The CDR3 DNA is TGCAGTGCCACCCCGGGAGGGGGCTCCTTTGGCTACACCTTC.

This clonotype showed up many times. This rearrangement joins TRBV3-1 to TRBJ2-2; no clear D gene. Trimming took 0 bases from V and 4 from J, leaving 6 bases between them. The CDR3 runs to 14 residues. Germline values: CDR1 LGHDT, CDR2 YNNKEL (reference sequence). The CDR3 sequence is CASSQDRLTGELFF. CDR3 DNA sequence: TGTGCCAGCAGCCAAGATAGGCTCACCGGGGAGCTGTTTTTT.

The CDR3, as DNA: TGTGCCAGCAGTAGAGGACAGGAGGGTAATGAAAAACTGTTTTTT. This sequence encodes CASSRGQEGNEKLFF. The rearrangement uses TRBV28 and TRBJ1-4; TRBD1 matches at 7 bases. This CDR3 comprises 15 residues. The V gene end was trimmed by 5 bases and the J gene end by 4 bases; junction bases not matched to a gene: 7. Germline CDR1 and CDR2: MDHEN and SYDVKM.

Many counts were recorded for this clonotype. The chain is built from TRBV12-3 or TRBV12-4 and TRBJ2-2; a possible D gene is TRBD1 (7 bases). Trimming pared 6 bases from V and 8 bases from J, leaving 19 bases between. The length of the CDR3 is 15 residues. The CDR3 sequence is CASRGGQTAIGELFF. The CDR3 DNA sequence: TGTGCCAGCAGGGGGGGACAGACAGCCATAGGGGAGCTGTTTTTT.

This clonotype was counted only a few times. V usage is TRBV5-1 and J usage is TRBJ2-5; the D is unclear. The CDR3 loop spans 14 amino acids. The V and J ends lost 0 bases and 4 bases respectively, with 10 bases between them. Germline loops: CDR1 SGHRS, CDR2 YFSETQ. In nucleotides, the CDR3 is TGCGCCAGCAGCTTGGCCGCCAACCGAGAGACCCAGTACTTC. Its protein is CASSLAANRETQYF.

As DNA, the CDR3 is TGTGCCAGCAGTCCTACGGCGGACTATGGCTACACCTTC. This gives the protein CASSPTADYGYTF. This sequence joins TRBV12-3 or TRBV12-4 and TRBJ1-2; D gene uncertain. Trimming stripped 5 bases from V and 3 bases from J, with 10 bases between. This CDR3 region has 13 residues.

The chain is built from TRBV6-1 and TRBJ2-3; tentatively, D is TRBD2 (5 bases). Germline V gives CDR1 MNHNS, CDR2 SASEGT. Between the trimmed V and J ends, which lost 0 bases and 3 bases, there was a span of 7 bases. The CDR3 is made up of 14 amino acids. CDR3 DNA: TGTGCCAGCAGTGAAGCGGCGGGTACAGATACGCAGTATTTT. This encodes CASSEAAGTDTQYF.